This passage covers 32 T cell receptor beta chains from one sample sequenced in a study of T cell responses to AZD1222 COVID-19 vaccine. Assay used: immunoSEQ multiplex PCR; TCRdb lists only in-frame clones, some missing. The sample has roughly 100,000 clones; 70% to 90% are singletons. Sequenced here: peripheral blood, sampled 28 days after the second AZD1222 dose. These receptors were obtained from an adult who received the AZD1222 COVID-19 vaccine.

The V and J genes are TRBV5-1 and TRBJ2-1, with 9 bases that match TRBD2. The CDR3 spans 15 residues. Germline V gene data show CDR1 as SGHRS and CDR2 as YFSETQ. After removal of 3 bases from V and 4 bases from J, the junction contained 5 bases not matched to a gene. CDR3 bases: TGCGCCAGCAGCTGGAGGCTAGCGGGGTACAATGAGCAGTTCTTC. Translation: CASSWRLAGYNEQFF.

The chain links TRBV5-1 to TRBJ2-5; 8 bases match TRBD2. Germline lookup yields CDR1 SGHRS and CDR2 YFSETQ. The CDR3 totals 15 residues. V gave up 6 bases and J gave up 5 bases; unmatched junction bases: 12. The CDR3 region has the DNA TGCGCCAGCAAGAAACCGGGAGGGCCCGGGGAGACCCAGTACTTC. It specifies CASKKPGGPGETQYF.

V usage is TRBV3-1 (or the pseudogene TRBV3-2) and J usage is TRBJ1-2, with D hard to call. Trimming cost V 0 bases and J 4 bases, with 12 bases left between them. There are 15 residues in the CDR3. Germline values: CDR1 LGHDT, CDR2 YNNKEL (reference sequence). The CDR3, as DNA: TGTGCCAGCAGCCAAGAGATCGGAGAAATCTATGGCTACACCTTC. Translating it yields CASSQEIGEIYGYTF.

The chain uses TRBV2 and TRBJ2-1; unclear D gene. Germline CDR1 SNHLY, CDR2 FYNNEI. V dropped 8 bases and J dropped 5 bases, with 13 bases sitting between them. This CDR3 has 13 amino acids. The DNA for the CDR3 is TGTGCCAGCGAGCCAGGAATTAACAATGAGCAGTTCTTC. Its translation is CASEPGINNEQFF.

CDR3 nucleotide sequence: TGTGCCAGTACCATCCCGGGGATGAACACTGAAGCTTTCTTT. Translating gives CASTIPGMNTEAFF. The V and J genes are TRBV19 and TRBJ1-1; D unresolved. The V and J ends lost 7 bases and 0 bases respectively, with 12 bases between them. Germline loops: CDR1 LNHDA, CDR2 SQIVND (reference sequence). The CDR3 sequence is 14 residues long.

The chain carries TRBV7-2 and TRBJ1-5; D is undetermined. The CDR3 is 12 amino acids. The germline CDR1 and CDR2 sequences are SGHTA and FQGNSA. Trimming removed 5 bases at V and 3 bases at J, with 5 bases between. CDR3 region: CASSANNQPQHF. CDR3 DNA sequence: TGTGCCAGCAGCGCAAACAATCAGCCCCAGCATTTT.

V usage is TRBV9 and J usage is TRBJ2-7, with TRBD2 identical over 11 bases. After removal of 4 bases from V and 7 bases from J, the junction contained 16 bases not matched to a gene. Germline CDR1 SGDLS, CDR2 YYNGEE. The CDR3 totals 17 residues. The CDR3 DNA reads TGTGCCAGCAGCCCCTGGACTAGCGGGTCCTTGGTGGAGGAGCAGTACTTC. This translates into CASSPWTSGSLVEEQYF.

The V and J genes are TRBV6-5 and TRBJ2-7; 11 nucleotides line up with TRBD1. V shed 6 bases and J 12 bases; nucleotides not matched to a gene: 16. The CDR3 runs to 15 residues. Germline V gene lookup returns CDR1 MNHEY and CDR2 SVGAGI. CDR3 loop: CASSAGGQGALRPYF. CDR3 coding DNA: TGTGCCAGCAGCGCGGGAGGACAGGGGGCCTTGCGTCCGTACTTC.

The chain carries TRBV18 and TRBJ2-3, with D hard to call. Trimming cost V 1 base and J 5 bases, with 7 bases left between them. The CDR3 is 13 amino acids. CDR1 is KGHSH and CDR2 is LQKENI in the germline V gene. The chain's CDR3 is CASSPLQLDTQYF. In DNA, the CDR3 is TGTGCCAGCTCACCACTCCAATTAGATACGCAGTATTTT.

In nucleotides, the CDR3 is TGCGCCAGCAGCTTGGTCGTCTCGGATACCTACGAGCAGTACTTC. Protein sequence: CASSLVVSDTYEQYF. This chain links TRBV5-1 with TRBJ2-7; no reliable D call. The CDR3 sequence is 15 residues long. V was pared by 0 bases and J by 2 bases, with 12 bases between. Germline CDR1 SGHRS, CDR2 YFSETQ.

The rearrangement joins TRBV27 to TRBJ1-3; D ambiguous. The V gene's germline CDR1 is MNHEY and CDR2 SMNVEV (reference sequence). The CDR3 runs 15 residues. V gave up 2 bases and J gave up 0 bases, with 8 bases separating them. The chain's CDR3 is CASSLSGRSGNTIYF. CDR3 nucleotide sequence: TGTGCCAGCAGTTTAAGTGGCCGCTCTGGAAACACCATATATTTT.

This chain uses TRBV5-4 with TRBJ2-1; 8 nucleotides line up with TRBD1. The V gene end was trimmed by 0 bases and the J gene end by 5 bases; junction bases not matched to a gene: 7. The CDR3 runs to 16 residues. CDR1 is SGHNT and CDR2 is YYREEE in the germline V gene (reference sequence). The CDR3 sequence is CASSLVGTGWNNEQFF. DNA for the CDR3: TGTGCCAGCAGCTTGGTCGGGACAGGCTGGAACAATGAGCAGTTCTTC.

This clone came up a few times. The gene calls are TRBV7-9 and TRBJ2-5; TRBD2 is a possible D gene (6 bases). V was trimmed by 3 bases and J by 1 base, leaving 9 bases between them. The V gene's germline CDR1 is SEHNR and CDR2 FQNEAQ (reference sequence). The CDR3 length is 14 residues. The CDR3 spells CASSFGDFQETQYF. Here the CDR3 DNA reads TGTGCCAGCAGCTTCGGGGACTTCCAAGAGACCCAGTACTTC.

The genes are TRBV5-1 and TRBJ2-3; weak D call: TRBD2 (5 bases). The CDR3 loop spans 15 amino acids. The V gene lost 5 bases and the J gene lost 0 bases, with 13 bases spanning the gap. The germline CDR1 and CDR2 sequences are SGHRS and YFSETQ. CDR3 nucleotide sequence: TGCGCCAGCAGGCGGGCGGGCCATAGCACAGATACGCAGTATTTT. Protein product: CASRRAGHSTDTQYF.

CDR3 sequence reads: CASSDRAGVNSPLHF. The CDR3 DNA follows: TGTGCCAGCAGTGACCGAGCAGGGGTTAATTCACCCCTCCACTTT. The J gene is TRBJ1-6, the V gene TRBV25-1; D is perhaps TRBD1 (6 bases). This CDR3 spans 15 amino acids. Trimming removed 3 bases from V and 6 bases from J, with 12 bases in between. The germline CDR1 and CDR2 sequences are MGHDK and SYGVNS.

The chain couples TRBV19 to TRBJ2-7, with a possible D match to TRBD2 (6 bases). Trimming cost V 4 bases and J 2 bases, with 12 bases left between them. The germline CDR1 and CDR2 sequences are LNHDA and SQIVND (reference sequence). The CDR3 contains 14 residues. CDR3 DNA: TGTGCCAGTAGTAACCCGGGACTCCCCTACGAGCAGTACTTC. Encoded protein: CASSNPGLPYEQYF.

CDR3: CASKFAGTQNEQFF. The CDR3 DNA sequence: TGTGCCAGCAAATTCGCCGGGACACAAAATGAGCAGTTCTTC. This chain uses TRBV28 with TRBJ2-1, with D possibly being TRBD1 (6 bases). Trimming stripped 7 bases from V and 7 bases from J, with 17 bases between. Germline CDR1 and CDR2: MDHEN and SYDVKM. CDR3 size: 14 residues. Drawing the rest from reference TRBV28 and TRBJ2-1, the complete variable domain is DVKVTQSSRYLVKRTGEKVFLECVQDMDHENMFWYRQDPGLGLRLIYFSYDVKMKEKGDIPEGYSVSREKKERFSLILESASTNQTSMYLCASKFAGTQNEQFFGPGTRLTVL.

V usage is TRBV7-2 and J usage is TRBJ2-7; 13 nucleotides align to TRBD2. The germline gives CDR1 SGHTA, CDR2 FQGNSA. The CDR3 is 16 residues long. Losses at the gene ends were 5 bases for V and 7 bases for J; bases not matched to a gene: 11. CDR3 sequence (DNA): TGTGCCAGCAGCCCTGGACTAGCGGGAGCTCTGGGGGAGCAGTACTTC. Protein: CASSPGLAGALGEQYF.

The CDR3: CASSQDPVQGALEAFF. The DNA for the CDR3 is TGTGCCAGCAGCCAAGATCCCGTCCAGGGGGCCCTTGAAGCTTTCTTT. V gene TRBV3-1 (or the pseudogene TRBV3-2) combines with J gene TRBJ1-1, with 8 bases lining up with TRBD1. The germline CDR1 and CDR2 sequences are LGHDT and YNNKEL (reference sequence). Trimming cost V 0 bases and J 7 bases; bases outside gene matches: 10. CDR3 length: 16 residues.

V gene TRBV9 combines with J gene TRBJ2-1, with 7 bases lining up with TRBD1. Trimming took 4 bases from V and 4 from J; bases not matched to a gene: 8. Germline V CDR1 and CDR2: SGDLS, YYNGEE. The CDR3 consists of 15 residues. CDR3 nucleotide sequence: TGTGCCAGCAGCACTACAGGGGACCCGTACAATGAGCAGTTCTTC. It is translated as CASSTTGDPYNEQFF.

This rearrangement joins TRBV7-2 to TRBJ1-1, with D hard to call. CDR3 size: 13 residues. Germline V gene lookup returns CDR1 SGHTA and CDR2 FQGNSA. V lost 6 bases, J lost 0 bases, and 8 bases lay in between. For the CDR3, the DNA is TGTGCCAGCAGGTCATTTGTGAACACTGAAGCTTTCTTT. Translation: CASRSFVNTEAFF.

This sequence joins TRBV30 and TRBJ2-3; the match to TRBD2 covers 8 bases. V dropped 2 bases and J dropped 10; count of bases not matched to a gene: 11. The CDR3 loop spans 14 amino acids. Per germline, CDR1 GTSNPN and CDR2 SVGIG (reference sequence). The CDR3 reads CAWSNIGGAYAQYF. The CDR3, as DNA: TGTGCCTGGAGTAATATCGGGGGGGCGTATGCGCAGTATTTT. Full variable domain (outside the CDR3, taken from reference TRBV30 and TRBJ2-3): SQTIHQWPATLVQPVGSPLSLECTVEGTSNPNLYWYRQAAGRGLQLLFYSVGIGQISSEVPQNLSASRPQDRQFILSSKKLLLSDSGFYLCAWSNIGGAYAQYFGPGTRLTVL.

The V gene is TRBV13, the J gene TRBJ2-3; TRBD1 agrees at 8 bases. The ends lost 4 bases at V and 6 bases at J; junction bases unmatched: 6. CDR1 is PRHDT and CDR2 is FYEKMQ in the germline V gene (reference sequence). The CDR3 sequence is 14 residues long. CDR3 DNA sequence: TGTGCCAGCAGCTCCGGACAGGGATGGGATACGCAGTATTTT. Translated, it gives CASSSGQGWDTQYF.

The chain employs TRBV5-6 and TRBJ2-1; 9 bases are a match to TRBD1. The germline V gene has CDR1 SGHDT and CDR2 YYEEEE. The length of the CDR3 is 17 residues. Unmatched junction bases numbered 10, after V lost 4 bases and J lost 2 bases. Here the CDR3 DNA reads TGTGCCAGCAGCACACTACGGACAGGGGACCCCTACAATGAGCAGTTCTTC. It codes for CASSTLRTGDPYNEQFF.

This rearrangement joins TRBV27 to TRBJ2-1; the match to TRBD2 covers 11 bases. The trim removed 10 bases at V and 4 bases at J, leaving 9 bases unmatched. The germline CDR1 and CDR2 sequences are MNHEY and SMNVEV (reference sequence). This CDR3 comprises 15 residues. In DNA, the CDR3 is TGTGCCACTAAACCCCTAGCGGGAGGATACAATGAGCAGTTCTTC. Protein: CATKPLAGGYNEQFF.

The chain carries TRBV18 and TRBJ1-3; TRBD1 matches 9 bases. This CDR3 comprises 17 residues. Germline assignment: CDR1 KGHSH and CDR2 LQKENI. V lost 3 bases, J lost 4 bases, and 10 bases stayed unmatched. The CDR3 DNA is TGTGCCAGCTCACCTAAAGGACAGGGGCTAGCCGGAAACACCATATATTTT. Translating gives CASSPKGQGLAGNTIYF. Filled out from reference TRBV18 and TRBJ1-3, the complete variable domain reads NAGVMQNPRHLVRRRGQEARLRCSPMKGHSHVYWYRQLPEEGLKFMVYLQKENIIDESGMPKERFSAEFPKEGPSILRIQQVVRGDSAAYFCASSPKGQGLAGNTIYFGEGSWLTVV.

The rearrangement uses TRBV2 and TRBJ1-4; D ambiguous. The CDR3 is 16 residues long. Per germline, CDR1 SNHLY and CDR2 FYNNEI. Trimming shortened V by 6 bases and J by 8 bases, and 22 bases separated the two germline ends. In nucleotides, the CDR3 is TGTGCCAGCAGGGGCCTGGGGATCCCCGGAACGGAAAAACTGTTTTTT. It codes for CASRGLGIPGTEKLFF.

The J gene is TRBJ2-2, the V gene TRBV2; unclear D gene. Germline loops: CDR1 SNHLY, CDR2 FYNNEI. Trimming stripped 8 bases from V and 6 bases from J, with 19 bases between. CDR3 length: 15 residues. CDR3 in amino acids: CASLRDTTIPGELFF. The CDR3, as DNA: TGTGCCAGCCTGAGAGACACAACCATCCCCGGGGAGCTGTTTTTT.

V and J are TRBV25-1 and TRBJ1-4; D is uncertain. Germline V gene lookup returns CDR1 MGHDK and CDR2 SYGVNS. V was trimmed by 1 base and J by 4 bases, leaving 10 bases between them. CDR3 length: 15 amino acids. The CDR3 loop is CASSESGRFNEKLFF. DNA for the CDR3: TGTGCCAGCAGTGAATCAGGACGGTTTAATGAAAAACTGTTTTTT. Based on the CDR3 plus reference TRBV25-1 and TRBJ1-4, the full variable domain is EADIYQTPRYLVIGTGKKITLECSQTMGHDKMYWYQQDPGMELHLIHYSYGVNSTEKGDLSSESTVSRIRTEHFPLTLESARPSHTSQYLCASSESGRFNEKLFFGSGTQLSVL.

The V gene is TRBV20-1, the J gene TRBJ1-4; D is undetermined. Germline loops: CDR1 DFQATT, CDR2 SNEGSKA (reference sequence). The CDR3 has 11 residues. V was clipped by 6 bases and J by 5 bases, with 7 bases between them. The CDR3 DNA reads TGCAGTGCGAGGGAGAATGAAAAACTGTTTTTT. This codes for CSARENEKLFF.

The chain has TRBV28 and TRBJ1-1, with D unresolved. The V end was cut by 1 base, the J end by 1 base, with 7 bases between. Germline CDR1 reads MDHEN; CDR2 reads SYDVKM. The CDR3 is 14 residues long. This CDR3 is CASSLFSRNTEAFF. The CDR3, as DNA: TGTGCCAGCAGTTTATTTTCCAGGAACACTGAAGCTTTCTTT.

CDR3 coding DNA: TGCGCCAGCACTCTGAGAGGGGTAAATTCACCCCTCCACTTT. It encodes CASTLRGVNSPLHF. The chain couples TRBV5-1 to TRBJ1-6, with D possibly being TRBD1 (5 bases). Germline CDR1 and CDR2: SGHRS and YFSETQ. The length of the CDR3 is 14 residues. Trimming took 6 bases from V and 7 from J, leaving 14 bases between them.